The present T cell receptor beta chain was sequenced within a study of T cell repertoires in aging, cancer and after chemotherapy. Across the study: Patients with glioblastoma brain tumors were sampled before and after temozolomide-based therapy. Study-level results: Loss of evenness, beyond lost richness, contributed to age-related TCR diversity decline in cancer patients.

In this sample, this clonotype turned up a few times. Antigen specificity is unknown. Rearranged V-D-J TRB sequences were amplified with a mixed TRB-A/B primer pool. TCRdb reprocessed the multiplex PCR reads via MiXCR and lists one record per CDR3 protein. This sample has 2,000 to 3,000 distinct CDR3 sequences, with about a quarter found just once. The CDR3 is 14 residues long. The germline V gene has CDR1 MNHEY and CDR2 SMNVEV (reference sequence). Deletions cut 0 bases from V and 6 bases from J, with 8 bases between. Amplification of TCR beta used genomic DNA extracted from peripheral blood. The sequence was obtained from a human donor with a solid tumor. Sequences were obtained from blood. The J gene is TRBJ2-2, the V gene TRBV27; unclear D gene. CDR3 in amino acids: CASSLSGVPGELFF. Here the CDR3 DNA reads TGTGCCAGCAGTTTATCTGGGGTCCCCGGGGAGCTGTTTTTT.